Reported below is one T cell receptor beta chain. Antigen specificity is unknown. Per the germline V gene, CDR1 is SGHRS and CDR2 is YFSETQ. After removal of 4 bases from V and 1 base from J, the junction contained 11 bases not matched to a gene. The CDR3 extends over 17 amino acids. The entry originates in a study of blood T cells in healthy people across ages. Study-level points and caveats: Age brought a roughly linear fall in TCR beta diversity measured per million T cells.

Alongside a J-beta primer mix, a sample-barcoded 5' primer served in a second PCR lasting about 6 to 12 cycles. Each CDR3 protein gets one entry after TCRdb re-called the 5' RACE reads with MiXCR. The table shows some 1.5 million distinct CDR3 sequences, with about 30% occurring only once. This chain joins TRBV5-1 and TRBJ1-1, with 9 nucleotides matching TRBD1. The source is a woman younger than 45 in good health. The sequenced sample was blood. DNA for the CDR3: TGCGCCAGCAGCCGGACAGGGGAAACTTGGACGAACACTGAAGCTTTCTTT. This sequence encodes CASSRTGETWTNTEAFF.